The TCR beta chain under discussion was sequenced for a study of blood T cell repertoires in COVID-19. Overall study: Samples representing acute and convalescent COVID-19 were sourced from the United States, Italy and Spain. PBMCs, B-cell-depleted T cells, or T cells were the source of the cDNA or gDNA that made up the material.

In the study's own analysis: Nucleated cell number was recorded as an estimate derived from reference gene primer amplification. Sequencing was performed with immunoSEQ multiplex PCR; in TCRdb, only in-frame clones are kept and a portion is missing. The V and J calls and clone size come from that table; D and trimming were worked out from the DNA. The sample records tens of thousands of clones, around nine tenths being singletons. The sample holds one count of this clone. The CDR3 has 15 residues. V shed 5 bases, J shed 6 bases, and the junction held 6 bases outside the gene matches. Germline V gene lookup returns CDR1 MDHEN and CDR2 SYDVKM.

The receptor's source is an elderly man with acute or convalescent COVID-19. The sample taken for sequencing was peripheral blood. V usage is TRBV28 and J usage is TRBJ1-6; 8 bases agree with TRBD1. The CDR3 nucleotides read TGTGCCAGCAGTCTGTGGACAGGGAGTAATTCACCCCTCCACTTT. It is translated as CASSLWTGSNSPLHF.